This T cell receptor beta chain was found in a study of blood T cells in healthy people across ages. The germline V gene has CDR1 MNHEY and CDR2 SVGEGT. The CDR3 spans 14 residues. With 7 bases clipped from V and 6 bases from J, the junction kept 12 bases outside the gene matches. Study conclusions and caveats: From one million sequenced T cells, diversity estimates were lower bounds. Aged donors had fewer naive CD4+ cells and lower diversity than long-lived donors. Samples with more naive T cells showed higher observed beta diversity.

As concerns this clonotype: The antigen is not known.

Alongside a J-beta primer mix, a sample-barcoded 5' primer served in a second PCR lasting about 6 to 12 cycles. Every sample returned 2.5 million or more CDR3-containing paired-end reads. One entry per CDR3 protein results from TCRdb running MiXCR on the 5' RACE reads. The sample lists about a million distinct CDR3 sequences; around 48% were seen once. This TCR derives from a man aged 25-45 years in good health. The genes are TRBV6-2 or TRBV6-3 and TRBJ2-7, with TRBD1 identical over 7 bases. The specimen was blood. This CDR3 is CASTATGALGEQYF. In nucleotides, the CDR3 is TGTGCCAGCACCGCAACAGGGGCCCTCGGCGAGCAGTACTTC.